These T cell receptor beta chains were read from a single sample in a study of early T cells in non-severe SARS-CoV-2 infection. TCRdb passed the 5' RACE reads through MiXCR, listing each CDR3 protein once. This table has some 100,000 distinct CDR3 sequences, around 15% appearing once. The sequenced material came from whole blood. These TCRs come from an adult who was a healthcare worker with PCR-confirmed SARS-CoV-2 infection or an uninfected control (not recorded which). The CDR3 runs from the conserved cysteine through the conserved F or W. A D gene is named only where the DNA matches it firmly. Size is stated for part of the rows, as once, few or many counts, or as a class when the clone is expanded.

V: TRBV7-2; D: NA; J: TRBJ2-1; size: few; CDR3: CASSTHQTTREQFF; DNA: TGTGCCAGCAGCACACACCAGACGACGCGGGAGCAGTTCTTC
V: TRBV24-1; D: NA; J: TRBJ1-1; size: many; CDR3: CATSGQKNTEAFF; DNA: TGTGCCACCAGCGGACAGAAGAACACTGAAGCTTTCTTT
V: TRBV6-6; D: NA; J: TRBJ2-3; size: many; CDR3: CASRKGGSTDTQYF; DNA: TGTGCCAGCAGAAAGGGGGGGAGCACAGATACGCAGTATTTT
V: TRBV6-5; D: NA; J: TRBJ2-5; size: few; CDR3: CASSYAVRGAGETQYF; DNA: TGTGCCAGCAGTTATGCCGTCCGGGGAGCGGGAGAGACCCAGTACTTC
V: TRBV5-4; D: TRBD2; J: TRBJ2-1; size: many; CDR3: CASSGNSGGAFSNEQFF; DNA: TGTGCCAGCAGCGGTAATAGCGGGGGGGCATTCTCCAATGAGCAGTTCTTC
V: TRBV18; D: NA; J: TRBJ2-5; size: few; CDR3: CASSPPSGRDVTQYF; DNA: TGTGCCAGCTCACCACCGTCCGGCAGGGACGTGACCCAGTACTTC
V: TRBV29-1; D: TRBD2; J: TRBJ2-1; size: NA; CDR3: CSAPLAVNEQFF; DNA: TGCAGCGCTCCTCTAGCGGTGAATGAGCAGTTCTTC
V: TRBV12-3/TRBV12-4; D: TRBD1; J: TRBJ1-5; size: few; CDR3: CASSPSWTGGSNQPQHF; DNA: TGTGCCAGCAGCCCCAGTTGGACAGGGGGGAGCAATCAGCCCCAGCATTTT
V: TRBV18; D: NA; J: TRBJ1-1; size: NA; CDR3: CASSQGQNTEAFF; DNA: TGTGCCAGCTCCCAAGGACAGAACACTGAAGCTTTCTTT
V: TRBV28; D: NA; J: TRBJ2-1; size: many; CDR3: CASTPRPLQEQFF; DNA: TGTGCCAGCACTCCCAGACCCCTGCAGGAGCAGTTCTTC
V: TRBV19; D: NA; J: TRBJ2-3; size: few; CDR3: CASSIGTQRWTQYF; DNA: TGTGCCAGTAGTATCGGGACCCAACGGTGGACGCAGTATTTT
V: TRBV29-1; D: NA; J: TRBJ1-2; size: NA; CDR3: CSVEGDGYTF; DNA: TGCAGCGTTGAAGGAGATGGCTACACCTTC
V: TRBV5-1; D: NA; J: TRBJ1-1; size: many; CDR3: CASSSGPPIMNTEAFF; DNA: TGCGCCAGCAGCTCTGGACCGCCAATTATGAACACTGAAGCTTTCTTT
V: TRBV28; D: TRBD1; J: TRBJ1-2; size: NA; CDR3: CASSLGTGIRGYTF; DNA: TGTGCCAGCAGTCTGGGGACAGGCATTCGCGGCTACACCTTC
V: TRBV6-1; D: NA; J: TRBJ1-1; size: NA; CDR3: CASSGQIPGAFF; DNA: TGTGCCAGCAGCGGACAGATCCCTGGGGCTTTCTTT